Below, 10 T cell receptor beta chains from the same sample are listed, as sequenced in a study of control samples from healthy donors and cancer patients. Only in-frame clones appear in the TCRdb table, and some are missing; sequencing was by immunoSEQ multiplex PCR. The table lists 150,000 or so clones, about 94% of them singletons. The sequenced sample was blood. The receptors derive from a woman aged 35 to 49 in good health.

The rearrangement joins TRBV9 to TRBJ1-1; 9 bases align to TRBD1. Germline-derived CDR1 and CDR2 are SGDLS and YYNGEE. The CDR3 has 15 amino acids. V lost 3 bases, J lost 4 bases, and 7 bases stayed unmatched. This chain's CDR3 is CASSALQGAITEAFF. In DNA form, the CDR3 reads TGTGCCAGCAGCGCCCTACAGGGGGCTATCACTGAAGCTTTCTTT.

This clone showed up just once. The genes are TRBV19 and TRBJ1-4; 7 positions agree with TRBD1. V lost 2 bases, J lost 7 bases, and 4 bases stayed unmatched. Germline values: CDR1 LNHDA, CDR2 SQIVND (reference sequence). The CDR3 runs 14 residues. CDR3 region: CASSIRQGGEKLFF. The CDR3 region has the DNA TGTGCCAGTAGTATAAGACAGGGAGGTGAAAAACTGTTTTTT.

The rearrangement links TRBV7-9 to TRBJ1-2; the D gene is possibly TRBD1 (5 bases). This CDR3 contains 14 residues. CDR1 is SEHNR, CDR2 FQNEAQ, per germline (reference sequence). V lost 5 bases, J lost 4 bases, and 14 bases lay in between. The CDR3 coding sequence is TGTGCCAGCAGCCCGTGGTCTGGGGGCTATGGCTACACCTTC. Protein product: CASSPWSGGYGYTF.

The chain uses TRBV5-6 and TRBJ1-4; 7 bases map to TRBD1. J lost 5 bases, V lost 0 bases, and 1 base had no gene match. Germline V CDR1 and CDR2: SGHDT, YYEEEE. CDR3 length: 14 amino acids. The CDR3 sequence: CASSLVDRNEKLFF. Written as DNA, the CDR3 is TGTGCCAGCAGCTTGGTGGACAGGAATGAAAAACTGTTTTTT.

The chain uses TRBV9 and TRBJ2-1; D unresolved. Germline loops: CDR1 SGDLS, CDR2 YYNGEE. The CDR3 is 12 amino acids. Trimming removed 1 base from V and 7 bases from J, with 6 bases in between. The CDR3 DNA sequence: TGTGCCAGCAGCGTATGGGAAAATGAGCAGTTCTTC. It is translated as CASSVWENEQFF. Based on the CDR3 plus reference TRBV9 and TRBJ2-1, the full variable domain is DSGVTQTPKHLITATGQRVTLRCSPRSGDLSVYWYQQSLDQGLQFLIQYYNGEERAKGNILERFSAQQFPDLHSELNLSSLELGDSALYFCASSVWENEQFFGPGTRLTVL.

Only a few counts were recorded for this clone. The chain combines TRBV19 with TRBJ1-4; no clear D gene. CDR3 length equals 12 residues. V gave up 6 bases and J gave up 7 bases, with 9 bases separating them. From germline, CDR1 is LNHDA and CDR2 SQIVND (reference sequence). The CDR3 loop is CASSLGSEKLFF. The CDR3 DNA follows: TGTGCCAGTAGCCTGGGGTCTGAAAAACTGTTTTTT.

The chain links TRBV5-4 to TRBJ2-1; TRBD1 matches 11 bases. Germline CDR1 is SGHNT and CDR2 is YYREEE (reference sequence). The CDR3 contains 15 residues. With V trimmed by 4 bases and J by 3 bases, 3 bases remained unmatched. The DNA for the CDR3 is TGTGCCAGCAGCCCCGGGACAGGGGGCTACAATGAGCAGTTCTTC. It encodes CASSPGTGGYNEQFF.

The rearrangement links TRBV18 to TRBJ1-4; TRBD1 aligns across 9 bases. From germline, CDR1 is KGHSH and CDR2 LQKENI. This CDR3 has 16 amino acids. The junction had 4 bases not matched to a gene; V was cut back by 2 bases and J by 3 bases. The DNA for the CDR3 is TGTGCCAGCTCACCAAGGACAGGGGAATCTAATGAAAAACTGTTTTTT. As protein: CASSPRTGESNEKLFF. Filled out from reference TRBV18 and TRBJ1-4, the complete variable domain reads NAGVMQNPRHLVRRRGQEARLRCSPMKGHSHVYWYRQLPEEGLKFMVYLQKENIIDESGMPKERFSAEFPKEGPSILRIQQVVRGDSAAYFCASSPRTGESNEKLFFGSGTQLSVL.

This clone was picked up one time. This sequence joins TRBV7-2 and TRBJ1-1, with D unresolved. CDR3 length: 11 residues. V was cut by 5 bases and J by 3 bases, with 4 bases left in between. Germline CDR1 reads SGHTA; CDR2 reads FQGNSA. The CDR3 region is CASSIYTEAFF. Written as DNA, the CDR3 is TGTGCCAGCAGCATTTACACTGAAGCTTTCTTT.

The gene calls are TRBV21-1 and TRBJ1-6. TRBV21-1 represents a pseudogene. CDR3 length equals 14 residues. CDR3 residues: CASSKDSYNSPLHF. The CDR3, as DNA: TGTGCCAGCAGCAAAGACTCCTATAATTCACCCCTCCACTTT.